This passage covers 20 T cell receptor beta chains from one sample sequenced in a study of neurological immune-mediated disorders. From the 5' RACE reads, TCRdb called clonotypes with MiXCR, one entry per CDR3 protein. The data show some 65,000 distinct CDR3 sequences, with approximately 4.2% seen just once and roughly 2.7% held by the top ten. The sequenced sample consisted of PBMCs. All receptors come from a man in his fifties with multiple sclerosis.

This clonotype was counted many times. V gene TRBV7-9 combines with J gene TRBJ2-2, with a weak D call TRBD1 (5 bases). The germline gives CDR1 SEHNR, CDR2 FQNEAQ (reference sequence). Trimming took off 3 bases at V and 0 bases at J, with 14 bases between the two ends. This CDR3 spans 17 amino acids. CDR3 DNA: TGTGCCAGCAGCTTCCCCCTTCGACAGCCGAACACCGGGGAGCTGTTTTTT. It yields the protein CASSFPLRQPNTGELFF. The whole variable domain, remainder taken from reference TRBV7-9 and TRBJ2-2, is DTGVSQNPRHKITKRGQNVTFRCDPISEHNRLYWYRQTLGQGPEFLTYFQNEAQLEKSRLLSDRFSAERPKGSFSTLEIQRTEQGDSAMYLCASSFPLRQPNTGELFFGEGSRLTVL.

This clonotype was seen repeatedly, ten times or more. The chain is built from TRBV6-5 and TRBJ1-2; D unresolved. Deletions cut 5 bases from V and 8 bases from J, with 15 bases between. Germline V gene sequence: CDR1 MNHEY, CDR2 SVGAGI. The CDR3 runs 13 residues. The CDR3 is CASSDGRLYGYTF. In DNA, the CDR3 is TGTGCCAGCAGTGATGGTAGATTGTACGGCTACACCTTC.

In this sample, this clonotype turned up many times. This sequence joins TRBV20-1 and TRBJ2-5, with 8 bases identical to TRBD2. Germline CDR1 DFQATT, CDR2 SNEGSKA (reference sequence). V lost 0 bases to trimming and J lost 4 bases; unmatched junction nucleotides: 10. The CDR3 contains 16 residues. The CDR3 reads CSARDRGREAIETQYF. The CDR3 nucleotides are TGCAGTGCTAGAGATCGGGGGCGGGAGGCCATAGAGACCCAGTACTTC.

There are a few counts of this clonotype. The CDR3 sequence: CSAMTSGDYEQYV. CDR3 sequence (DNA): TGCAGTGCTATGACTAGCGGCGACTACGAGCAGTACGTC. This chain links TRBV20-1 with TRBJ2-7; 9 nucleotides align to TRBD2. V lost 4 bases, J lost 3 bases, and 4 bases stayed unmatched. Germline V gene data show CDR1 as DFQATT and CDR2 as SNEGSKA (reference sequence). The CDR3 is made up of 13 amino acids.

There are many counts of this clonotype. J is TRBJ1-4 and V is TRBV12-3 or TRBV12-4; no clear D. Trimming stripped 4 bases from V and 10 bases from J, with 13 bases between. The CDR3 extends over 13 amino acids. The CDR3 DNA reads as TGTGCCAGCAGTTCCAGAGGGAGCAGAAAACTGTTTTTT. It is translated as CASSSRGSRKLFF.

There are many counts of this clonotype. The genes are TRBV5-1 and TRBJ2-5; no reliable D call. Trimming pared 4 bases from V and 5 bases from J, leaving 6 bases between. CDR1 and CDR2 (germline): SGHRS, YFSETQ. The CDR3 extends over 11 amino acids. In DNA, the CDR3 is TGCGCCAGCAGCAAGAGGGAGACCCAGTACTTC. Its protein product is CASSKRETQYF.

At least ten counts were recorded for this clonotype. The rearrangement joins TRBV9 to TRBJ2-2; TRBD2 might be the D (6 bases). Trimming removed 7 bases at V and 0 bases at J, with 13 bases between. Germline V gives CDR1 SGDLS, CDR2 YYNGEE. There are 15 residues in the CDR3. The CDR3 bases are TGTGCCAGCGGGAAACTAGCTTCGAACACCGGGGAGCTGTTTTTT. Its protein is CASGKLASNTGELFF.

This clonotype was recorded many times. This chain connects TRBV29-1 to TRBJ1-1; D is possibly TRBD1 (6 bases). Trimming shortened V by 8 bases and J by 7 bases, and 14 bases separated the two germline ends. Germline CDR1 reads SQVTM; CDR2 reads ANQGSEA. There are 11 residues in the CDR3. CDR3 nucleotides: TGCAGCTCCTTCAGGGGTAATGAAGCTTTCTTT. It codes for CSSFRGNEAFF.

There are many counts of this clonotype. The chain combines TRBV5-1 with TRBJ1-4, with D possibly TRBD1 on 5 matching bases. The V end was cut by 6 bases, the J end by 4 bases, with 16 bases between. The CDR3 sequence is 15 residues long. From germline, CDR1 is SGHRS and CDR2 YFSETQ. The CDR3: CASKLGTDVNEKLFF. Written as DNA, the CDR3 is TGCGCCAGCAAGTTAGGGACGGACGTTAATGAAAAACTGTTTTTT.

The table lists this clonotype with many counts. The rearrangement links TRBV29-1 to TRBJ1-5; D gene unclear. CDR3 length: 12 amino acids. Germline V gives CDR1 SQVTM, CDR2 ANQGSEA. V lost 4 bases and J 7 bases, leaving 11 bases between the germline ends. The CDR3 spells CSVAELEQPQHF. The DNA of the CDR3 is TGCAGCGTTGCGGAACTGGAGCAGCCCCAGCATTTT. The full variable domain, completed using reference TRBV29-1 and TRBJ1-5, is SAVISQKPSRDICQRGTSLTIQCQVDSQVTMMFWYRQQPGQSLTLIATANQGSEATYESGFVIDKFPISRPNLTFSTLTVSNMSPEDSSIYLCSVAELEQPQHFGDGTRLSIL.

The gene calls are TRBV5-4 and TRBJ2-3, with TRBD1 matching over 11 bases. With V trimmed by 4 bases and J by 4 bases, 2 bases remained unmatched. This CDR3 has 14 residues. The germline gives CDR1 SGHNT, CDR2 YYREEE (reference sequence). CDR3 region: CASSLGQGADTQYF. The CDR3 DNA sequence: TGTGCCAGCAGCCTGGGACAGGGGGCAGATACGCAGTATTTT.

This clonotype has ten or more counts. The CDR3 is CASSRGTGTGGIYSTDTQYF. The CDR3 nucleotides are TGCGCCAGCAGCCGAGGGACCGGGACAGGGGGCATTTATAGCACAGATACGCAGTATTTT. The rearrangement uses TRBV5-1 and TRBJ2-3; TRBD1 aligns across 12 bases. J gave up 0 bases and V 4 bases, and 15 bases lay outside the gene matches. The CDR3 runs 20 residues. Germline loops: CDR1 SGHRS, CDR2 YFSETQ.

There are many counts of this clonotype. The rearrangement links TRBV6-5 to TRBJ2-1; 10 nucleotides agree with TRBD2. There are 14 residues in the CDR3. The germline V gene has CDR1 MNHEY and CDR2 SVGAGI. J was trimmed by 8 bases and V by 5 bases; bases with no gene match: 6. The CDR3 nucleotides are TGTGCCAGCAGTACGCGGGGGACTAGCGATGAGCAGTTCTTC. Translated, it gives CASSTRGTSDEQFF.

This clonotype has ten or more counts. The rearrangement uses TRBV6-6 and TRBJ1-6; D unclear. Germline loops: CDR1 MNHNY, CDR2 SVGAGI (reference sequence). This CDR3 comprises 15 residues. Trimming shortened V by 9 bases and J by 4 bases, and 16 bases separated the two germline ends. CDR3 DNA: TGTGCCAGTGCTTTGGCTGAGGTGTATAATTCACCCCTCCACTTT. Residues: CASALAEVYNSPLHF.

Many counts were recorded for this clonotype. The chain uses TRBV5-1 and TRBJ2-1; 13 nucleotides align to TRBD2. The ends lost 3 bases at V and 10 bases at J; junction bases unmatched: 7. The CDR3 consists of 15 residues. Germline V gene lookup returns CDR1 SGHRS and CDR2 YFSETQ. The CDR3 here is CASSSGLAGRSEQFF. CDR3 nucleotides: TGCGCCAGCAGCTCGGGACTAGCGGGGAGAAGCGAGCAGTTCTTC.

About this clonotype itself: At one end the junction does not follow the germline gene, possibly because of a read error. The rearrangement links TRBV12-3 or TRBV12-4 to TRBJ2-6, with 9 positions matching TRBD1. The CDR3 sequence is 17 residues long. CDR3 bases: TGTGCCAGCAGCAGAGGACAGGGGTACTCTGGGGCCAAAGTCCTGACTTTC. Protein product: CASSRGQGYSGAKVLTF.

At least ten counts were recorded for this clonotype. This chain links TRBV7-9 with TRBJ2-5, with a possible D match to TRBD1 (6 bases). Trimming cost V 5 bases and J 5 bases, with 21 bases left between them. The CDR3 loop spans 16 amino acids. Germline V gives CDR1 SEHNR, CDR2 FQNEAQ (reference sequence). The CDR3 protein is CASSATLVQGVETQYF. DNA of the CDR3: TGTGCCAGCAGCGCCACCCTCGTACAGGGTGTGGAGACCCAGTACTTC.

This clonotype was observed many times. Compared with germline, one end of the junction differs, possibly owing to a read error. This sequence joins TRBV5-1 and TRBJ1-6; 9 bases are shared with TRBD1. Germline assignment: CDR1 SGHRS and CDR2 YFSETQ. This CDR3 comprises 16 residues. The CDR3 DNA follows: TGCGCCAGCAGCTCAGCGCCACAGGGGGCAGGTTCACCCCTCAACTTT. It is translated as CASSSAPQGAGSPLNF.

This clonotype was recorded many times. The chain uses TRBV14 and TRBJ2-2; TRBD1 matches 8 bases. Germline lookup yields CDR1 SGHDN and CDR2 FVKESK. The CDR3 length is 17 residues. J was trimmed by 4 bases and V by 0 bases; bases with no gene match: 7. The CDR3 DNA reads as TGTGCCAGCAGCCAAGATTTTCAGGGGGCTGCCACCGGGGAGCTGTTTTTT. Translated: CASSQDFQGAATGELFF. Full variable domain (outside the CDR3, taken from reference TRBV14 and TRBJ2-2): EAGVTQFPSHSVIEKGQTVTLRCDPISGHDNLYWYRRVMGKEIKFLLHFVKESKQDESGMPNNRFLAERTGGTYSTLKVQPAELEDSGVYFCASSQDFQGAATGELFFGEGSRLTVL.

This clonotype was seen a few times. The rearrangement links TRBV20-1 to TRBJ1-2, with TRBD1 matching 8 bases. The CDR3 is made up of 15 amino acids. Germline-derived CDR1 and CDR2 are DFQATT and SNEGSKA (reference sequence). Losses at the gene ends were 0 bases for V and 6 bases for J; bases not matched to a gene: 9. Written as DNA, the CDR3 is TGCAGTGCTAGAGAAGACAGGGGAAGGTCCGATGGCTACACCTTC. Protein product: CSAREDRGRSDGYTF.